In this sample, the clone carrying this T cell receptor (beta chain) turned up a few times. No antigen is known for it. CDR3 length equals 15 residues. The germline V gene has CDR1 LGHNT and CDR2 FRNRAP. Trimming left V 1 base short and J 0 bases short, with 7 bases between. Via MiXCR, TCRdb re-called the 5' RACE reads, giving one row per CDR3 protein. The sample holds a few hundred thousand distinct CDR3 sequences; 18% are singletons and the top ten take roughly 19%. This sample was included in a study of T cells after yellow fever vaccination. The study, taken as a whole, reports: Clones that expanded after primary vaccination mostly reappeared after the booster (over 95% CD4, roughly 87% CD8). Of the clonotypes, a small share occurred in both CD4 and CD8 compartments.

The sequencing here drew on PBMCs, taken before the yellow fever booster vaccination. The sequence was obtained from a man between 18 and 35 years old who received the YFV17D yellow fever vaccine. The chain uses TRBV12-5 and TRBJ2-1; D uncertain. CDR3 in amino acids: CASGLGASSYNEQFF. Here the CDR3 DNA reads TGTGCTAGTGGTTTGGGGGCTAGCTCCTACAATGAGCAGTTCTTC.